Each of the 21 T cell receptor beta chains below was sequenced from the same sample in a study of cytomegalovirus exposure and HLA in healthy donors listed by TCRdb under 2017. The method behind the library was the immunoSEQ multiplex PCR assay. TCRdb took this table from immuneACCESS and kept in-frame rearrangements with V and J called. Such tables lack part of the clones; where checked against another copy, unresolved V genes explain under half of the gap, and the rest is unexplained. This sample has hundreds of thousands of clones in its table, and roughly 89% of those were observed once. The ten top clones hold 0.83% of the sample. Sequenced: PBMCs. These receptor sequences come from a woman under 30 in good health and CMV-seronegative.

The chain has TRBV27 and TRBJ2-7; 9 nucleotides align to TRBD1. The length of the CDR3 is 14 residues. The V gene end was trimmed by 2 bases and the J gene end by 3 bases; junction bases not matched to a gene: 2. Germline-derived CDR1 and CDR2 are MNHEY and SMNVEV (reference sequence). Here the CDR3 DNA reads TGTGCCAGCAGTTTAAGGGGACAGGGCTACGAGCAGTACTTC. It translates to CASSLRGQGYEQYF.

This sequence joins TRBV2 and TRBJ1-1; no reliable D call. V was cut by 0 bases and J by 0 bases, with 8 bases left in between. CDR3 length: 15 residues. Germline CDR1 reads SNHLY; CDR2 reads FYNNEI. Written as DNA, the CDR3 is TGTGCCAGCAGTGAAGCGAGCAGGTTGAACACTGAAGCTTTCTTT. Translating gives CASSEASRLNTEAFF. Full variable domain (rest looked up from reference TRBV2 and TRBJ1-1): EPEVTQTPSHQVTQMGQEVILRCVPISNHLYFYWYRQILGQKVEFLVSFYNNEISEKSEIFDDQFSVERPDGSNFTLKIRSTKLEDSAMYFCASSEASRLNTEAFFGQGTRLTVV.

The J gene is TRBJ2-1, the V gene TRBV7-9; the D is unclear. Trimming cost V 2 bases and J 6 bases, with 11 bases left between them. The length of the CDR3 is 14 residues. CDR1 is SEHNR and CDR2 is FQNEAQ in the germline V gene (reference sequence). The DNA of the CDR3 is TGTGCCAGCAGCTTATTTGTCGGTATCAATGAGCAGTTCTTC. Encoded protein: CASSLFVGINEQFF.

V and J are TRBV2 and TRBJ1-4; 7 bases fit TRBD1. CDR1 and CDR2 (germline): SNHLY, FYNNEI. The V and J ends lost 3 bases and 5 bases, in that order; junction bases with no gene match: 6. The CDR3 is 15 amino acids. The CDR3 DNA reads TGTGCCAGCAGTGAGTCCGGGACAGCAAATGAAAAACTGTTTTTT. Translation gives CASSESGTANEKLFF.

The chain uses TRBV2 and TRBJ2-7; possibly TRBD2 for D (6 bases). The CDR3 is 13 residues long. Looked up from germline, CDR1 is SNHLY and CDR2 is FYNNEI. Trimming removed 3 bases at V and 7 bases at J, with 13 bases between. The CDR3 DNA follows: TGTGCCAGCAGTGATTTAGCGGCGAGGGAGCAGTACTTC. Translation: CASSDLAAREQYF.

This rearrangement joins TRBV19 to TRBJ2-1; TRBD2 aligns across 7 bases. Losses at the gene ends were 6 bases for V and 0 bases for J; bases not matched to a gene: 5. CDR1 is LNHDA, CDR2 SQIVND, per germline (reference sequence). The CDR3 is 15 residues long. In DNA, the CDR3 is TGTGCCAGTAGCCCCGGGACTACCTCCTACAATGAGCAGTTCTTC. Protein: CASSPGTTSYNEQFF.

The CDR3 protein is CASSLSIVGGTYGYTF. The DNA for the CDR3 is TGTGCCAGCAGTTTATCCATAGTAGGCGGGACTTATGGCTACACCTTC. The chain combines TRBV27 with TRBJ1-2, with D maybe TRBD1 (5 bases). Germline lookup yields CDR1 MNHEY and CDR2 SMNVEV (reference sequence). V gave up 0 bases and J gave up 5 bases, with 16 bases separating them. This CDR3 has 16 amino acids.

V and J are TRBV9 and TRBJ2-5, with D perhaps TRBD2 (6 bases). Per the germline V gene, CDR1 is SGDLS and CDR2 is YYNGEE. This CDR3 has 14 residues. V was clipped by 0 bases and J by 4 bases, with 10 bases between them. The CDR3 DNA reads TGTGCCAGCAGCGTAGGTCAGGGAGGAGAGACCCAGTACTTC. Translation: CASSVGQGGETQYF.

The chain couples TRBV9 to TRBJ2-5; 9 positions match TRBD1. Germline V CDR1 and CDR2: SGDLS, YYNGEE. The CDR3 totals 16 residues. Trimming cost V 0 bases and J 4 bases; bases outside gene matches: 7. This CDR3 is CASSVAGTGYGETQYF. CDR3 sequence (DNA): TGTGCCAGCAGCGTAGCAGGGACAGGGTATGGAGAGACCCAGTACTTC.

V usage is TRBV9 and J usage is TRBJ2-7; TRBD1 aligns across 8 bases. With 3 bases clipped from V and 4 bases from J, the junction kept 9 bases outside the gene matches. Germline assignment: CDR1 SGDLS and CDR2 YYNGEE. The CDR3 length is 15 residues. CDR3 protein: CASSGSGQGGYEQYF. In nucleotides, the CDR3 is TGTGCCAGCAGCGGCTCTGGACAGGGTGGTTACGAGCAGTACTTC.

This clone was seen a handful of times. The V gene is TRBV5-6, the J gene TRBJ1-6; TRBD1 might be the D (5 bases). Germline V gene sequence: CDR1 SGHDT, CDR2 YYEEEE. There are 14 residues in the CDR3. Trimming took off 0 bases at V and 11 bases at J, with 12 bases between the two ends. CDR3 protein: CASSLDQGFPPLHF. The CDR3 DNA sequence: TGTGCCAGCAGCTTGGACCAGGGTTTCCCACCCCTCCACTTT.

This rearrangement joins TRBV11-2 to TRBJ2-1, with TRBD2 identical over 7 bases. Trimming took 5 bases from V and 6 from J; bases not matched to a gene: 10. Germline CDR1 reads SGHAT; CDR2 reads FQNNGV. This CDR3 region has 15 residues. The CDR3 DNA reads TGTGCCAGCAGCACAGGTCCCGGGACTACCAATGAGCAGTTCTTC. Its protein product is CASSTGPGTTNEQFF.

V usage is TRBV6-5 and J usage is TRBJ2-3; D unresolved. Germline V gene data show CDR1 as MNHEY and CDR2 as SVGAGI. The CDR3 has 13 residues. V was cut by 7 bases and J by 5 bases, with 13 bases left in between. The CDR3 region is CASTSPVVDTQYF. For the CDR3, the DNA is TGTGCCAGCACATCCCCAGTCGTAGATACGCAGTATTTT.

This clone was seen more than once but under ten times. The CDR3 is CAWRQDRGNTGELFF. CDR3 DNA sequence: TGTGCCTGGAGGCAGGACAGGGGGAACACCGGGGAGCTGTTTTTT. The genes are TRBV30 and TRBJ2-2; 9 bases fit TRBD1. This CDR3 contains 15 residues. Germline-derived CDR1 and CDR2 are GTSNPN and SVGIG (reference sequence). J gave up 1 base and V 3 bases, and 3 bases lay outside the gene matches.

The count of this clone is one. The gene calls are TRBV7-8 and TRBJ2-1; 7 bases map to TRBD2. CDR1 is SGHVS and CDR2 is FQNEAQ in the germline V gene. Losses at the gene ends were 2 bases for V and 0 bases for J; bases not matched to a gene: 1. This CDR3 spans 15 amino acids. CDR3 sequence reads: CASSLTGGSYNEQFF. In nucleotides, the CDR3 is TGTGCCAGCAGCTTAACGGGGGGCTCCTACAATGAGCAGTTCTTC. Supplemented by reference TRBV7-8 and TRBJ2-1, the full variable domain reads GAGVSQSPRYKVAKRGQDVALRCDPISGHVSLFWYQQALGQGPEFLTYFQNEAQLDKSGLPSDRFFAERPEGSVSTLKIQRTQQEDSAVYLCASSLTGGSYNEQFFGPGTRLTVL.

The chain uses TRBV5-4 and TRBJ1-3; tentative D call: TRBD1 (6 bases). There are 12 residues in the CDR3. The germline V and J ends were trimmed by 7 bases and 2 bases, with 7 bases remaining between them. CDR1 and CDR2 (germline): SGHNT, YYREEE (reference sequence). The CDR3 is CASGDTGNTIYF. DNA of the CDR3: TGTGCCAGCGGGGACACTGGAAACACCATATATTTT. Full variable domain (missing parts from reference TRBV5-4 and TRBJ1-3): ETGVTQSPTHLIKTRGQQVTLRCSSQSGHNTVSWYQQALGQGPQFIFQYYREEENGRGNFPPRFSGLQFPNYSSELNVNALELDDSALYLCASGDTGNTIYFGEGSWLTVV.

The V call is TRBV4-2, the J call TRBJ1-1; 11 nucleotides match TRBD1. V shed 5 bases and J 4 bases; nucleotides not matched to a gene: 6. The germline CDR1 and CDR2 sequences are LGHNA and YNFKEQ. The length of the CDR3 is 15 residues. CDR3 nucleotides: TGTGCCAGCAGCTTCTCCGGGACAGGGGGCACTGAAGCTTTCTTT. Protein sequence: CASSFSGTGGTEAFF.

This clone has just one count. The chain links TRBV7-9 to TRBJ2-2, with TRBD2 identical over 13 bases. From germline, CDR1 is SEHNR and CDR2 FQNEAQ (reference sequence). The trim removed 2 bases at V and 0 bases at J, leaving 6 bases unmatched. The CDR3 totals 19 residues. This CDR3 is CASSLTGLAGDTNTGELFF. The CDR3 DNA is TGTGCCAGCAGCTTAACCGGACTAGCGGGGGATACGAACACCGGGGAGCTGTTTTTT.

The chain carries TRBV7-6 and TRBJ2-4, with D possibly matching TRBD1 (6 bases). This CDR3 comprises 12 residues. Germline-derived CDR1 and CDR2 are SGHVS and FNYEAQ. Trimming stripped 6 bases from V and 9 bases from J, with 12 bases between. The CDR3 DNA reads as TGTGCCAGCAGTAGGGGGTCGGGCATTCAGTACTTC. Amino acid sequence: CASSRGSGIQYF.

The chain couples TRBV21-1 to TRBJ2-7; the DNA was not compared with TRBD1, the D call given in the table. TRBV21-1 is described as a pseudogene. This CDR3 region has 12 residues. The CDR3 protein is CASSKGRTGQYF. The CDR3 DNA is TGTGCCAGCAGCAAAGGTCGGACAGGGCAGTACTTC.

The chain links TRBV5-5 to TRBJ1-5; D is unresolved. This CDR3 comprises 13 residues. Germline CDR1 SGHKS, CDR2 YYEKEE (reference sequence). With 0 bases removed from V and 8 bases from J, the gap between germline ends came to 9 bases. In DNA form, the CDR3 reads TGTGCCAGCAGCTTGGCACTGGTTGAGCCCCAGCATTTT. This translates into CASSLALVEPQHF.